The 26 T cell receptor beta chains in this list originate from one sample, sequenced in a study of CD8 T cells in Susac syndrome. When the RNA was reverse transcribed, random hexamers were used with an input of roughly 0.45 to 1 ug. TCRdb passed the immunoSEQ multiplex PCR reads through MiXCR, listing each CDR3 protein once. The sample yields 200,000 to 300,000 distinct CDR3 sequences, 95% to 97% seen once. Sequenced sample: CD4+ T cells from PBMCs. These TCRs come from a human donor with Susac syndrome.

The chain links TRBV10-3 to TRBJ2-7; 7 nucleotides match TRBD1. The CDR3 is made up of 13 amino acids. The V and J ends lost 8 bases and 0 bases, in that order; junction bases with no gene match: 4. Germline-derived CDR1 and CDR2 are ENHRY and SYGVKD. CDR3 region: CAIGDSLSYEQYF. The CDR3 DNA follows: TGTGCCATCGGGGACAGCCTCTCCTACGAGCAGTACTTC.

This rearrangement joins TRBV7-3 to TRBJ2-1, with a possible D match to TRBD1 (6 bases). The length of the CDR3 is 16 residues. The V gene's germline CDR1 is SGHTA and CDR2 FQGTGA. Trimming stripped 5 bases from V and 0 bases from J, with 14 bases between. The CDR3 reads CASSLTGTSSYNEQFF. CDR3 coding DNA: TGTGCCAGCAGCCTGACCGGGACAAGCTCCTACAATGAGCAGTTCTTC.

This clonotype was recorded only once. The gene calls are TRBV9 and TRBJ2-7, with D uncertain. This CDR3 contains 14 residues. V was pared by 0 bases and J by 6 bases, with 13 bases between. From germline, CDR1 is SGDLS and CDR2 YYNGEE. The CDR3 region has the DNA TGTGCCAGCAGCGTAGGATCGCAGCTAGGCGAGCAGTACTTC. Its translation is CASSVGSQLGEQYF. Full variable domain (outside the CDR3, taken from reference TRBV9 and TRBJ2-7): DSGVTQTPKHLITATGQRVTLRCSPRSGDLSVYWYQQSLDQGLQFLIQYYNGEERAKGNILERFSAQQFPDLHSELNLSSLELGDSALYFCASSVGSQLGEQYFGPGTRLTVT.

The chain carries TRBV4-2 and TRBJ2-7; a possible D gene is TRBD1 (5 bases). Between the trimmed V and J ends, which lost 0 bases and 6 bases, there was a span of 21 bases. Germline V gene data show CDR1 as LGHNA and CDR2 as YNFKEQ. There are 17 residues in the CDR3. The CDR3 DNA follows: TGTGCCAGCAGCCAAGATCCCCGTTGGTGGGGCAACTCCGAGCAGTACTTC. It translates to CASSQDPRWWGNSEQYF.

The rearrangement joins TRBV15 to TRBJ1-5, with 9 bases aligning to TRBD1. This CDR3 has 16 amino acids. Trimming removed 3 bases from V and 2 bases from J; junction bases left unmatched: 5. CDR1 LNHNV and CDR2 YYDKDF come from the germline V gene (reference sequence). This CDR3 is CATSRTRDRGNQPQHF. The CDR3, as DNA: TGTGCCACCAGCAGGACCCGGGACAGGGGCAATCAGCCCCAGCATTTT.

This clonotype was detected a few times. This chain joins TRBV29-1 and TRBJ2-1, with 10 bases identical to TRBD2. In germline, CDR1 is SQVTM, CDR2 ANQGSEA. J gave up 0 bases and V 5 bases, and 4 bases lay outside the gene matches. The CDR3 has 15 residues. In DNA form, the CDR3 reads TGCAGCGTTCCTAGCGGGAGCTCCTCCTACAATGAGCAGTTCTTC. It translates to CSVPSGSSSYNEQFF.

The CDR3 bases are TGCGCCAGCACGTCTAGCGGGGCGTACAATGAGCAGTTCTTC. Residues: CASTSSGAYNEQFF. V gene TRBV5-1 combines with J gene TRBJ2-1, with 9 positions matching TRBD2. The CDR3 has 14 amino acids. CDR1 and CDR2 from the germline V gene are SGHRS and YFSETQ. Trimming removed 6 bases from V and 4 bases from J; junction bases left unmatched: 5. The full variable domain, with the rest looked up from reference TRBV5-1 and TRBJ2-1, is KAGVTQTPRYLIKTRGQQVTLSCSPISGHRSVSWYQQTPGQGLQFLFEYFSETQRNKGNFPGRFSGRQFSNSRSEMNVSTLELGDSALYLCASTSSGAYNEQFFGPGTRLTVL.

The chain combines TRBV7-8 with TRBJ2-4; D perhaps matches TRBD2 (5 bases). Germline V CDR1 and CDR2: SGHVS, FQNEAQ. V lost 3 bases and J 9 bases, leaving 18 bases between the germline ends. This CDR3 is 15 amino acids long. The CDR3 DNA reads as TGTGCCAGCAGCTTGGAACTTGGACTCACCCCCATTCAGTACTTC. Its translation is CASSLELGLTPIQYF. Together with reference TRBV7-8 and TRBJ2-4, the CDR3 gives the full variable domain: GAGVSQSPRYKVAKRGQDVALRCDPISGHVSLFWYQQALGQGPEFLTYFQNEAQLDKSGLPSDRFFAERPEGSVSTLKIQRTQQEDSAVYLCASSLELGLTPIQYFGAGTRLSVL.

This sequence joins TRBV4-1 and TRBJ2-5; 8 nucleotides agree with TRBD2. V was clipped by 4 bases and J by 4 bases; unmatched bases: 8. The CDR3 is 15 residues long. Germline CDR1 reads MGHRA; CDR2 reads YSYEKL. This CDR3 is CASSPIARGGETQYF. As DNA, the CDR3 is TGCGCCAGCAGCCCCATAGCTCGGGGGGGAGAGACCCAGTACTTC.

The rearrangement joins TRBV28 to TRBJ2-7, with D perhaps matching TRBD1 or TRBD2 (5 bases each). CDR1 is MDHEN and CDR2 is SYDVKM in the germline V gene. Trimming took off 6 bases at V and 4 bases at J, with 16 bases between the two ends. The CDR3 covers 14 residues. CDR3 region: CASSRGGGWYEQYF. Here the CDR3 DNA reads TGTGCCAGCAGCCGTGGGGGTGGGTGGTACGAGCAGTACTTC.

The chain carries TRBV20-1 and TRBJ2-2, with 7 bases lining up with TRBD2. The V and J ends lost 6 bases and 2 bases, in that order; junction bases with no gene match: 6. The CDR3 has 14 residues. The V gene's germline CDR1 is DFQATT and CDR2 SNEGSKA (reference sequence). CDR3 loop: CSARPGLNTGELFF. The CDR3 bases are TGCAGTGCGCGGCCGGGACTAAACACCGGGGAGCTGTTTTTT.

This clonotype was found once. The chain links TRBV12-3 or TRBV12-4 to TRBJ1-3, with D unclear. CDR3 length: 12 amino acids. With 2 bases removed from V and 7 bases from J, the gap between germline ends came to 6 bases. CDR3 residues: CASSLIRNTIYF. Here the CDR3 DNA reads TGTGCCAGCAGTTTAATCCGGAACACCATATATTTT.

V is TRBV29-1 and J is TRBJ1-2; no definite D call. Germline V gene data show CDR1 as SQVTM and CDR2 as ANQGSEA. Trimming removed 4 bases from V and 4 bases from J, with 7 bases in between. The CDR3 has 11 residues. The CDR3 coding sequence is TGCAGCGTTGTTCATGTCTATGGCTACACCTTC. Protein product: CSVVHVYGYTF.

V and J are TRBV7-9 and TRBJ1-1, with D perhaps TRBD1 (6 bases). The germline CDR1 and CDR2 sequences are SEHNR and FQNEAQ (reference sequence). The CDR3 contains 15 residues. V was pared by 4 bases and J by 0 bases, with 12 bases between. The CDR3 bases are TGTGCCAGCAGCTCGACGGACAGAGTGAACACTGAAGCTTTCTTT. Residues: CASSSTDRVNTEAFF. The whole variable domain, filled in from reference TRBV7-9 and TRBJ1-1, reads DTGVSQNPRHKITKRGQNVTFRCDPISEHNRLYWYRQTLGQGPEFLTYFQNEAQLEKSRLLSDRFSAERPKGSFSTLEIQRTEQGDSAMYLCASSSTDRVNTEAFFGQGTRLTVV.

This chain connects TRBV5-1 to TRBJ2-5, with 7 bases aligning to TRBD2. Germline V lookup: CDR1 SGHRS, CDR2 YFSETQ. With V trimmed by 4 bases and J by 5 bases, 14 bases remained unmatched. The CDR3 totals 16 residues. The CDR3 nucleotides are TGCGCCAGCAGCCCCCGAGGGGCGGGAGCAGTGGAGACCCAGTACTTC. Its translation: CASSPRGAGAVETQYF.

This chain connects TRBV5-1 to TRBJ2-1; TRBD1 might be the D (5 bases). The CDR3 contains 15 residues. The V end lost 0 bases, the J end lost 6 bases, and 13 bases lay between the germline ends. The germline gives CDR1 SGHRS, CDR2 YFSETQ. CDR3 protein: CASSLGAGLPNEQFF. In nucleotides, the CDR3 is TGCGCCAGCAGCTTGGGGGCAGGGTTACCCAATGAGCAGTTCTTC.

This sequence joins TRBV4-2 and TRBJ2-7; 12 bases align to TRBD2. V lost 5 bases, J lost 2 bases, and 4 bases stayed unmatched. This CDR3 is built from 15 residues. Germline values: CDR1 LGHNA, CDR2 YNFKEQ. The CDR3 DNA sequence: TGTGCCAGCAGCAGTGGACTAGCGGGACCCTACGAGCAGTACTTC. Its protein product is CASSSGLAGPYEQYF.

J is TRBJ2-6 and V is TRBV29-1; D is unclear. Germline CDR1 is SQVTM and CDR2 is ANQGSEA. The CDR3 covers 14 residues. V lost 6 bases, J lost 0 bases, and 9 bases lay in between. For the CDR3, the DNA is TGCAGCGTCGCCCGACACTCTGGGGCCAACGTCCTGACTTTC. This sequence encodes CSVARHSGANVLTF.

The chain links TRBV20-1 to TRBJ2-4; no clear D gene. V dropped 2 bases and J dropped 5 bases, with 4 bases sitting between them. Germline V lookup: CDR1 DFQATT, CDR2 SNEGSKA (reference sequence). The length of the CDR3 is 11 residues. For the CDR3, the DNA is TGCAGTGCTAGATCGGAAAACATTCAGTACTTC. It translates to CSARSENIQYF.

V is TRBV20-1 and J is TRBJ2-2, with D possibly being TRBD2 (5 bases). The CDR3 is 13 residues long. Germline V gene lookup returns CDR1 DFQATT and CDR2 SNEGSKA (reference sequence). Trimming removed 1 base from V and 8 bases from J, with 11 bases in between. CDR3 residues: CSARAHGEGELFF. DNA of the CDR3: TGCAGTGCTAGAGCTCACGGGGAGGGGGAGCTGTTTTTT.

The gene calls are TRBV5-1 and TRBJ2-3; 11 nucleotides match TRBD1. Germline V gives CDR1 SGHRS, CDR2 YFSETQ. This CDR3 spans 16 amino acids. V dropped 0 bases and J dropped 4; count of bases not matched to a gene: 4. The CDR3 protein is CASSLGGQGASDTQYF. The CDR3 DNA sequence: TGCGCCAGCAGCTTGGGAGGACAGGGGGCATCAGATACGCAGTATTTT.

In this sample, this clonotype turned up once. The CDR3 spells CASSLSGAGNTIYF. In DNA, the CDR3 is TGTGCCAGCAGTTTGTCAGGGGCCGGAAACACCATATATTTT. The chain combines TRBV12-3 or TRBV12-4 with TRBJ1-3, with D perhaps TRBD1 (6 bases). The ends were cut back, 3 bases at V and 4 bases at J, with 10 bases in the middle. The CDR3 length is 14 residues.

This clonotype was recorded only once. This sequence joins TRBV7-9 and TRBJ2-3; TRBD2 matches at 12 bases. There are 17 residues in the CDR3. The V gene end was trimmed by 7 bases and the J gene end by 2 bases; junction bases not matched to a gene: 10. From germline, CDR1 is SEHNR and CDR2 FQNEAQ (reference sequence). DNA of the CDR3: TGTGCCAGCACCCTTACCGGGACTAGCGGGCCCACAGATACGCAGTATTTT. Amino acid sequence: CASTLTGTSGPTDTQYF.

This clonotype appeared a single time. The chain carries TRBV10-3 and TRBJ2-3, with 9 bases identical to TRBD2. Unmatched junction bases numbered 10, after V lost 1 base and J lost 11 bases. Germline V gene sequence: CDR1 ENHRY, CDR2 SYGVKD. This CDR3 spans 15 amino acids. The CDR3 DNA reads TGTGCCATCAGTGAGTTTGCGGGAGGGCCCGGTGGGCAGTATTTT. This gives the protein CAISEFAGGPGGQYF.

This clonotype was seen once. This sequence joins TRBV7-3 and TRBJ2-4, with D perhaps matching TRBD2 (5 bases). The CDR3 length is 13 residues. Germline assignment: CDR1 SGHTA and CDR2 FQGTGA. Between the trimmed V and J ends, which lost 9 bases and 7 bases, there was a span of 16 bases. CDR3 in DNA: TGTGCCAGTGGATCCTCCTCGGGGAACATTCAGTACTTC. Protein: CASGSSSGNIQYF.

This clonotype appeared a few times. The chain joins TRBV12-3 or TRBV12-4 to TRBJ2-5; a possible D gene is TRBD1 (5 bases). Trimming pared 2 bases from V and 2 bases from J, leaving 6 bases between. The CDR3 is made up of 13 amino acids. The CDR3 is CASSLRQQETQYF. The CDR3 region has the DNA TGTGCCAGCAGTTTAAGACAGCAAGAGACCCAGTACTTC.